The following is a T cell receptor (beta chain) sequence with its context. This receptor's antigen is unknown. No quality values exist for individual bases; no much larger clone is one base distant. Only healthy Caucasian donors were included. Three pairs of female monozygotic twins, all aged roughly 18 to 29 years, were included in the twin cohort. Positive isolation kits from Invitrogen were used to isolate the CD4+ and CD8+ T cell populations. V was cut back by 3 bases and J by 3 bases, leaving a gap of 11 bases between them. The CDR3 goes from the cysteine to the phenylalanine over 14 residues. Only the CDR3 DNA is retained, 42 bases long and in frame from the first base. This sample stems from a study of identical twins (dated by TCRdb to the mid-2010s). Background on the whole study: To test whether fetal clonotypes persist, the study used deep sequencing on TCR alpha and beta repertoires from monozygotic twins, unrelated adults of various ages, and cord blood. Replicate twin experiments were performed at different times using different library preparation protocols to rule out contamination. Points the paper makes about the study in general: Fewer insertions were carried by abundant cord blood beta clonotypes; a weaker similar trend was observed in young adult naive repertoires, while no such trend was observed in memory repertoires. In monozygotic twins, recombination models systematically underestimated out-of-frame TCR alpha sharing, but the models matched the sharing seen between unrelated individuals. Out-of-frame TCR alpha sequences shared between twins showed an excess of low generation-probability sequences compared with coincidental sharing between unrelated individuals. Invariant T cells such as MAIT and iNKT could partly confound zero-insertion analyses, although diverse VJ usage argued against such confounding for most clonotypes. A weaker excess of twin sharing was found in beta out-of-frame sequences because the signal-to-noise ratio was lowered by fewer shared sequences. Because the same donors could not be followed over many years, the conclusions relied on cross-sectional statistical analysis.

Libraries came from 5' RACE. Sequencing took place on an Illumina HiSeq 2000. Template switching added a universal primer binding site, and the final cDNA carried a unique molecular identifier that allowed TCR cDNA molecules to be counted accurately. Specific primers in the conserved constant-segment region were used to synthesize first-strand cDNA for TCR alpha and beta chains. Each cDNA library was double barcoded, with a SMART-Mk sample barcode plus Illumina barcodes, to control for contamination. TruSeq adapter sequences, together with Illumina sample barcodes, were added in two successive PCR steps. The TCR alpha and beta cDNA libraries were sequenced on the Illumina HiSeq platform using custom primers. The original methods were these. Unique molecular identifiers were extracted from raw reads with MiGEC, and CDR3 positions were determined with MiXCR. For each individual, recombination models were inferred using an EM algorithm with the repgenHMM and IGoR tools. Shared clonotype analysis was performed with the tcR package in R, normalizing sharing by the product of cloneset sizes. To study raw recombination without the effects of thymic and clonal selection, out-of-frame nonproductive sequences were analyzed. The raw public data were reprocessed by TCRdb itself: fastp quality trimming at Q25, MiXCR clonotype calling, in-frame beta chains only. Rows merge per CDR3 protein into single entries with the most common DNA and genes. Clone size and V and J calls follow TCRdb, not the original study. For this sample there are approximately 220,000 distinct CDR3 sequences; 6% to 8.5% appear just once. Under 6.5% of the sample is taken by the ten largest.

A further study also used this sample, focusing on yellow fever vaccine responses in identical twins. As noted in the second study: According to the authors, in identical twins the way T cells responded to vaccination appeared partly convergent and partly personalized. The study precisely tracked vaccine-responding T cell clones in identical twins.

Sequencing input: CD8+ T cells sorted from blood. The rearrangement combines TRBV12-3 or TRBV12-4 with TRBJ1-2; no D segment can be confidently identified. The clonotype comes from a woman aged 18-30 years in good health. The DNA sequence follows: TGTGCCAGCAGTTTGATGGGAGTGGACTATGGCTACACCTTC. This translates into CASSLMGVDYGYTF.